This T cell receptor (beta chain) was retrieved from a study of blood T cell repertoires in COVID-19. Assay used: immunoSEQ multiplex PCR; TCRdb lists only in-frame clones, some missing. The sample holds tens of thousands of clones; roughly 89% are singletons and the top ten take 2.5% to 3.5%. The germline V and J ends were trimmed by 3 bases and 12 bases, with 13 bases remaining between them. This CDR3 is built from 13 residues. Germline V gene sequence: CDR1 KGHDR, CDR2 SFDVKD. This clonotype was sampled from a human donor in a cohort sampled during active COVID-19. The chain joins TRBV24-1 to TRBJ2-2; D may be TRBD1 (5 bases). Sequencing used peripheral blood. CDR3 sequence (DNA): TGTGCCACCAGTGATGAAGGGGCAAGAAAGCTGTTTTTT. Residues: CATSDEGARKLFF.